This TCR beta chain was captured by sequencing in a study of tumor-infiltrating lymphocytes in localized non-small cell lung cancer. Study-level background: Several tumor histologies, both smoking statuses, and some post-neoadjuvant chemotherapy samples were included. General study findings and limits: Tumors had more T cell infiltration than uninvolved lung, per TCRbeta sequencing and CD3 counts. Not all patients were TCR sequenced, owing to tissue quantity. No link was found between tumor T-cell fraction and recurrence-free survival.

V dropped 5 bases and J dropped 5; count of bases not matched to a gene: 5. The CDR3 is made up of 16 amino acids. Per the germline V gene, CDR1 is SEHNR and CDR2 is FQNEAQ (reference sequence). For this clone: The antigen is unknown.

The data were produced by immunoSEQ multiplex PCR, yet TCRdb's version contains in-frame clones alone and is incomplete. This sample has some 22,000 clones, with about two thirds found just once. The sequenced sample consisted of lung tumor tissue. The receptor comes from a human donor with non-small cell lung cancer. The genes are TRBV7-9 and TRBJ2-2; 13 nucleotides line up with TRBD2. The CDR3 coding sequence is TGTGCCAGCAGCGGGACTAGCGGGGATCCAACCGGGGAGCTGTTTTTT. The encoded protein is CASSGTSGDPTGELFF.